This paragraph covers one TCR beta chain sequence. Antigen: not known. The V segment lost 6 bases and the J segment 13 bases; nucleotides outside the gene matches: 16. This CDR3 spans 15 amino acids. Germline-derived CDR1 and CDR2 are SNHLY and FYNNEI. This entry is derived from a study of vaccination effects on CD4 cells after COVID-19. General study findings and limits: Vaccine-induced clones in healthy vaccinees cross-reacted with common cold coronaviruses in only 1 of 255 cases.

Data came from immunoSEQ multiplex PCR; TCRdb stores just in-frame clones and leaves some out. The sample lists around 54,000 clones, around 80% occurring once. Expansion of antigen-specific CD4+ T cells with viral peptide pools was carried out by the ViraFEST assay before sequencing. Culturing for about 9 days preceded CD4+ T cell isolation. Cultivation was performed at 1.5 million to 2 million PBMC per well with approximately 9 IU/ml IL-2 and roughly 9.9 ug/ml peptides added. The chain couples TRBV2 to TRBJ2-5; 11 nucleotides align to TRBD2. This specimen consisted of CD4+ T cells from PBMCs cultured with HCoV-229E spike peptides, obtained before COVID-19 vaccination. The sequence came from a human donor who received a COVID-19 vaccine. CDR3: CASRGSSGGPGVLYF. CDR3 bases: TGTGCCAGCAGGGGCTCTAGCGGGGGGCCTGGGGTGTTGTACTTC.